This TCR beta chain was sequenced in a study of T cell repertoires in cytomegalovirus infection. Turning to this clonotype: What it binds is unknown.

TCRdb re-called the reads through MiXCR, storing one row per CDR3 protein. The profile shows roughly 500,000 distinct CDR3 sequences, around a third of them singletons. This CDR3 is 15 amino acids long. The V gene's germline CDR1 is MNHEY and CDR2 SVGEGT. The V gene lost 2 bases and the J gene lost 4 bases, with 12 bases spanning the gap. The origin of this receptor is a human donor in good health (CMV status not recorded). Some clones in this sample may be carry-over from other donors' samples. The chain joins TRBV6-2 or TRBV6-3 to TRBJ2-1, with TRBD2 as a possible D gene (7 bases). Material: cultured PBMCs, obtained from culture after CMV antigen stimulation. CDR3 sequence: CASSYGGGGYNEQFF. DNA of the CDR3: TGTGCCAGCAGTTACGGGGGAGGGGGATACAATGAGCAGTTCTTC.